The T cell receptor beta chain under discussion was sequenced for a study of control samples from healthy donors and cancer patients. The V end was cut by 0 bases, the J end by 1 base, with 7 bases between. The CDR3 totals 15 residues. The germline V gene has CDR1 SNHLY and CDR2 FYNNEI. This clone is a singleton in its sample. TCRdb keeps only in-frame clones here, not all; method: immunoSEQ multiplex PCR. The sample records roughly 21,000 clones, around four fifths being singletons. The source of this sequence is a man between 60 and 75 years old with colorectal cancer. This chain joins TRBV2 and TRBJ1-5; D is uncertain. The sample was PBMCs. In DNA, the CDR3 is TGTGCCAGCAGTGAAGCGCGAAGGAGCAATCAGCCCCAGCATTTT. It specifies CASSEARRSNQPQHF.